A single count supports the clone carrying this T cell receptor (beta chain). The antigen is not known. These data belong to a study of CD8+CD57+ T cells in acquired aplastic anemia. Study information: Sorted CD4+ and CD8+ cells yielded roughly 3.5 ug of DNA on average.

General observations from the study: It was found that twenty-nine CD8+ CDR3 sequences were shared between patients and controls. CD8+ Simpson's diversity showed no significant patient-control difference.

It was genomic DNA that served as the template for profiling TCR beta VDJ and CDR3. Using its own MiXCR run on the reads, TCRdb lists one record per CDR3 protein. Of some 200,000 distinct CDR3 sequences in the sample, approximately 48% were seen once. Patients picked for sequencing had shown CD8+CD57+ cell expansion detected by flow cytometry. By the time of blood sampling, patients had still received no therapy. Germline CDR1 and CDR2: SGHKS and YYEKEE (reference sequence). The CDR3 is 13 amino acids. The V gene lost 4 bases and the J gene lost 4 bases, with 10 bases spanning the gap. Source material: sorted CD4+, CD8+, or CD8+CD57+ T cells (not recorded which) from PBMCs. The TCR was taken from a human donor with aplastic anemia. V usage is TRBV5-5 and J usage is TRBJ2-3; possible D gene TRBD1, 5 bases. The CDR3 nucleotides read TGTGCCAGCAGCCAGGGTGCGGCAGATACGCAGTATTTT. Translation gives CASSQGAADTQYF.